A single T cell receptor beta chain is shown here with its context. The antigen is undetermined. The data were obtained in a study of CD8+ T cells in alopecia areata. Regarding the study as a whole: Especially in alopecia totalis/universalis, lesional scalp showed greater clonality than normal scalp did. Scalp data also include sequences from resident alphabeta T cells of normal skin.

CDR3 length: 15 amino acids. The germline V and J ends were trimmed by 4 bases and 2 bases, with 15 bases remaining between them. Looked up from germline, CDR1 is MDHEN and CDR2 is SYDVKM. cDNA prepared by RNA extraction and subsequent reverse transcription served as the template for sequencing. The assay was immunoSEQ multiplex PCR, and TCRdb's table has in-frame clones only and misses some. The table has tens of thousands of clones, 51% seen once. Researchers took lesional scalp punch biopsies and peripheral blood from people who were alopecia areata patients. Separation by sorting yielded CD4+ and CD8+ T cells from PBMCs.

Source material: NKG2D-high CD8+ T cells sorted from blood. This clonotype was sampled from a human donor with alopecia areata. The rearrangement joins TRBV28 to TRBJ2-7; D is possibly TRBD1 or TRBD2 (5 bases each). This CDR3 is CASSWLGRAAYEQYF. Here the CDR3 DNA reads TGTGCCAGCAGTTGGTTGGGACGGGCTGCCTACGAGCAGTACTTC. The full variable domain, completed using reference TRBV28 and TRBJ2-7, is DVKVTQSSRYLVKRTGEKVFLECVQDMDHENMFWYRQDPGLGLRLIYFSYDVKMKEKGDIPEGYSVSREKKERFSLILESASTNQTSMYLCASSWLGRAAYEQYFGPGTRLTVT.